These T cell receptor beta chains were read from a single sample in a study of CD8+CD57+ T cells in acquired aplastic anemia. MiXCR, run by TCRdb on the reads, gives a single entry per CDR3 protein. This sample yields over 150,000 distinct CDR3 sequences, of which 52% are seen a single time; 9.5% to 15% belongs to the top ten. The sequenced sample consisted of sorted CD4+, CD8+, or CD8+CD57+ T cells (not recorded which) from PBMCs. These receptors were obtained from a human donor with aplastic anemia. Each CDR3 is given with its conserved first and last residue. Each record gives: J gene, clone size, V gene, D gene, CDR3 protein, CDR3 DNA. A D gene is named only where the DNA matches it firmly. A clone size is listed for some rows: how often the clone was seen (once, few, many), or a class if it is expanded.

j_call: TRBJ2-3
clone_size: .
v_call: TRBV20-1
d_call: .
cdr3_aa: CSARPPTSTDTQYF
cdr3_nt: TGCAGTGCTAGACCCCCGACAAGCACAGATACGCAGTATTTT

j_call: TRBJ1-1
clone_size: many
v_call: TRBV9
d_call: .
cdr3_aa: CASSPLDTEAFF
cdr3_nt: TGTGCCAGCAGCCCCTTGGACACTGAAGCTTTCTTT

j_call: TRBJ1-6
clone_size: .
v_call: TRBV7-8
d_call: .
cdr3_aa: CASSPFQWDVRSPLHF
cdr3_nt: TGTGCCAGCAGCCCTTTCCAATGGGATGTGAGATCACCCCTCCACTTT

j_call: TRBJ2-2
clone_size: .
v_call: TRBV29-1
d_call: TRBD1
cdr3_aa: CSVRQGVRGELFF
cdr3_nt: TGCAGCGTACGACAGGGGGTACGGGGGGAGCTGTTTTTT

j_call: TRBJ1-1
clone_size: once
v_call: TRBV5-1
d_call: .
cdr3_aa: CASSLEGTANTEAFF
cdr3_nt: TGCGCCAGCAGCTTGGAGGGCACGGCGAACACTGAAGCTTTCTTT

j_call: TRBJ2-7
clone_size: few
v_call: TRBV20-1
d_call: .
cdr3_aa: CSARSGYEQYF
cdr3_nt: TGCAGTGCTAGGTCCGGCTACGAGCAGTACTTC

j_call: TRBJ1-2
clone_size: many
v_call: TRBV5-4
d_call: .
cdr3_aa: CASSLEVMGGRNDYGYTF
cdr3_nt: TGTGCCAGCAGCTTGGAGGTTATGGGGGGGCGCAACGACTATGGCTACACCTTC

j_call: TRBJ2-1
clone_size: .
v_call: TRBV2
d_call: .
cdr3_aa: CASRGGRNGNNEQFF
cdr3_nt: TGTGCCAGCAGGGGGGGCAGGAATGGGAACAATGAGCAGTTCTTC

j_call: TRBJ1-5
clone_size: .
v_call: TRBV11-1
d_call: .
cdr3_aa: CASRSGPTGTSNQPQHF
cdr3_nt: TGTGCCAGCAGATCCGGGCCAACCGGGACCTCTAATCAGCCCCAGCATTTT

j_call: TRBJ1-2
clone_size: .
v_call: TRBV7-9
d_call: .
cdr3_aa: CASSMLGGVYGYTF
cdr3_nt: TGTGCCAGCAGCATGTTGGGGGGCGTTTATGGCTACACCTTC

j_call: TRBJ2-7
clone_size: .
v_call: TRBV29-1
d_call: .
cdr3_aa: CSVEGDSGYEQYF
cdr3_nt: TGCAGCGTTGAAGGAGACAGCGGCTACGAGCAGTACTTC

j_call: TRBJ2-7
clone_size: many
v_call: TRBV12-3/TRBV12-4
d_call: .
cdr3_aa: CASSLAGLTYEQYF
cdr3_nt: TGTGCCAGCAGTTTAGCCGGACTGACCTACGAGCAGTACTTC

j_call: TRBJ2-6
clone_size: few
v_call: TRBV5-1
d_call: .
cdr3_aa: CASSIQGSGANVLTF
cdr3_nt: TGCGCCAGCAGCATTCAGGGCTCTGGGGCCAACGTCCTGACTTTC

j_call: TRBJ2-3
clone_size: many
v_call: TRBV5-5
d_call: .
cdr3_aa: CASSWGSRSTDTQYF
cdr3_nt: TGTGCCAGCAGCTGGGGGTCTAGGAGCACAGATACGCAGTATTTT

j_call: TRBJ2-1
clone_size: .
v_call: TRBV20-1
d_call: TRBD2
cdr3_aa: CSAREQRELYREQFF
cdr3_nt: TGCAGTGCTAGAGAACAGCGGGAGTTGTATCGTGAGCAGTTCTTC

j_call: TRBJ1-2
clone_size: .
v_call: TRBV20-1
d_call: .
cdr3_aa: CSSRDKLLNYVYTF
cdr3_nt: TGCAGTTCTAGAGATAAGCTTTTGAACTATGTCTACACCTTC

j_call: TRBJ2-1
clone_size: many
v_call: TRBV15
d_call: .
cdr3_aa: CATSRDGYSEQFF
cdr3_nt: TGTGCCACCTCCAGGGATGGGTACAGTGAGCAGTTCTTC

j_call: TRBJ1-6
clone_size: few
v_call: TRBV5-4
d_call: .
cdr3_aa: CASSRGEASSPLHF
cdr3_nt: TGTGCCAGCAGTAGAGGGGAGGCAAGTTCACCCCTCCACTTT

j_call: TRBJ1-5
clone_size: .
v_call: TRBV19
d_call: .
cdr3_aa: CASSIVTGSNQPQHF
cdr3_nt: TGTGCCAGTAGTATAGTGACAGGTAGCAATCAGCCCCAGCATTTT

j_call: TRBJ2-5
clone_size: .
v_call: TRBV2
d_call: .
cdr3_aa: CASSLSSGETQYF
cdr3_nt: TGTGCCAGCAGTTTGAGCTCTGGGGAGACCCAGTACTTC

j_call: TRBJ2-5
clone_size: .
v_call: TRBV13
d_call: .
cdr3_aa: CASSFRTGGTKRTQYF
cdr3_nt: TGTGCCAGCAGCTTCCGGACAGGCGGGACCAAGAGGACCCAGTACTTC

j_call: TRBJ2-5
clone_size: many
v_call: TRBV7-8
d_call: TRBD2
cdr3_aa: CASSLALTSRETQYF
cdr3_nt: TGTGCCAGCAGCTTAGCCCTGACTAGCAGAGAGACCCAGTACTTC

j_call: TRBJ1-4
clone_size: .
v_call: TRBV10-3
d_call: .
cdr3_aa: CAISEDRSNEKLFF
cdr3_nt: TGTGCCATCAGCGAAGACAGGTCTAATGAAAAACTGTTTTTT

j_call: TRBJ1-2
clone_size: .
v_call: TRBV12-3/TRBV12-4
d_call: .
cdr3_aa: CASSPAGRDPDGYTF
cdr3_nt: TGTGCCAGCAGTCCCGCTGGCAGGGACCCTGATGGCTACACCTTC

j_call: TRBJ2-3
clone_size: .
v_call: TRBV2
d_call: .
cdr3_aa: CASSGGSGTDTQYF
cdr3_nt: TGTGCCAGCAGTGGGGGGTCTGGCACAGATACGCAGTATTTT

j_call: TRBJ1-1
clone_size: once
v_call: TRBV19
d_call: .
cdr3_aa: CASSLFGREAFF
cdr3_nt: TGTGCCAGTAGTTTGTTTGGCCGGGAAGCTTTCTTT

j_call: TRBJ2-3
clone_size: .
v_call: TRBV10-2
d_call: .
cdr3_aa: CASQPPGDTQYF
cdr3_nt: TGCGCCAGCCAGCCCCCCGGAGATACGCAGTATTTT

j_call: TRBJ1-5
clone_size: many
v_call: TRBV6-1
d_call: TRBD1
cdr3_aa: CASTLSRGQSNQPQHF
cdr3_nt: TGTGCCAGCACCTTGAGCAGGGGGCAAAGCAATCAGCCCCAGCATTTT

j_call: TRBJ1-2
clone_size: once
v_call: TRBV20-1
d_call: .
cdr3_aa: CSAAHPSYGYTF
cdr3_nt: TGCAGTGCCGCCCATCCCTCGTATGGCTACACCTTC

j_call: TRBJ2-1
clone_size: .
v_call: TRBV29-1
d_call: .
cdr3_aa: CSVEDLLEQFF
cdr3_nt: TGCAGCGTTGAAGATCTCCTTGAGCAGTTCTTC

j_call: TRBJ2-7
clone_size: .
v_call: TRBV7-8
d_call: .
cdr3_aa: CASSLALKWEQYF
cdr3_nt: TGTGCCAGCAGCTTAGCACTCAAGTGGGAGCAGTACTTC

j_call: TRBJ1-2
clone_size: few
v_call: TRBV24-1
d_call: TRBD1
cdr3_aa: CATSGGTGTGSTYGYTF
cdr3_nt: TGTGCCACCAGTGGCGGGACAGGGACTGGGTCTACCTATGGCTACACCTTC

j_call: TRBJ2-5
clone_size: few
v_call: TRBV24-1
d_call: .
cdr3_aa: CATSDFMKTQYF
cdr3_nt: TGTGCCACCAGTGATTTTATGAAGACCCAGTACTTC

j_call: TRBJ2-3
clone_size: many
v_call: TRBV7-9
d_call: .
cdr3_aa: CASSLGLKSTDTQYF
cdr3_nt: TGTGCCAGCAGCTTAGGGCTTAAGAGCACAGATACGCAGTATTTT

j_call: TRBJ1-2
clone_size: few
v_call: TRBV2
d_call: .
cdr3_aa: CASSGPNLGNYGYTF
cdr3_nt: TGTGCCAGCAGTGGGCCAAACCTTGGAAACTATGGCTACACCTTC

j_call: TRBJ1-2
clone_size: .
v_call: TRBV24-1
d_call: .
cdr3_aa: CATSDSIGGNYGYTF
cdr3_nt: TGTGCCACCAGTGATTCGATAGGTGGAAACTATGGCTACACCTTC

j_call: TRBJ1-2
clone_size: medium-sized
v_call: TRBV15
d_call: .
cdr3_aa: CATSSSFTGTQVDNYGYTF
cdr3_nt: TGTGCCACCAGCAGCTCATTCACAGGGACCCAGGTTGATAACTATGGCTACACCTTC

j_call: TRBJ2-5
clone_size: .
v_call: TRBV20-1
d_call: .
cdr3_aa: CSALMGNVAQYF
cdr3_nt: TGCAGTGCTCTTATGGGCAACGTGGCCCAGTACTTC

j_call: TRBJ2-5
clone_size: few
v_call: TRBV10-3
d_call: .
cdr3_aa: CAISESDETQYF
cdr3_nt: TGTGCCATCAGTGAGTCTGACGAGACCCAGTACTTC

j_call: TRBJ1-6
clone_size: few
v_call: TRBV2
d_call: .
cdr3_aa: CATTWTSNSPLHF
cdr3_nt: TGTGCCACCACCTGGACATCGAATTCACCCCTCCACTTT

j_call: TRBJ1-2
clone_size: many
v_call: TRBV3-1
d_call: .
cdr3_aa: CASSQVGQNYGYTF
cdr3_nt: TGTGCCAGCAGCCAAGTCGGACAGAACTATGGCTACACCTTC

j_call: TRBJ1-1
clone_size: .
v_call: TRBV7-6
d_call: .
cdr3_aa: CASSPLLRQNTEAFF
cdr3_nt: TGTGCCAGCAGCCCTCTCTTGAGACAGAACACTGAAGCTTTCTTT

j_call: TRBJ1-5
clone_size: few
v_call: TRBV2
d_call: .
cdr3_aa: CASSEWSITNQPQHF
cdr3_nt: TGTGCCAGCAGTGAATGGTCAATCACCAATCAGCCCCAGCATTTT

j_call: TRBJ2-3
clone_size: .
v_call: TRBV29-1
d_call: TRBD2
cdr3_aa: CSQAPGAGGRKGTDTQYF
cdr3_nt: TGCAGCCAAGCCCCGGGAGCGGGGGGTCGAAAAGGCACAGATACGCAGTATTTT

j_call: TRBJ2-2
clone_size: .
v_call: TRBV24-1
d_call: .
cdr3_aa: CATSDLGQSGELFF
cdr3_nt: TGTGCCACCAGTGATTTGGGACAATCCGGGGAGCTGTTTTTT

j_call: TRBJ1-4
clone_size: .
v_call: TRBV7-9
d_call: .
cdr3_aa: CASSLSRVRDEKLFF
cdr3_nt: TGTGCCAGCAGCTTATCTCGGGTTAGGGATGAAAAACTGTTTTTT

j_call: TRBJ1-5
clone_size: .
v_call: TRBV6-5
d_call: .
cdr3_aa: CASSSAAGELETQHF
cdr3_nt: TGTGCCAGCAGTTCGGCGGCAGGGGAGTTGGAGACCCAGCATTTT

j_call: TRBJ1-6
clone_size: many
v_call: TRBV13
d_call: .
cdr3_aa: CASSMALNNSPLHF
cdr3_nt: TGTGCCAGCAGCATGGCTCTGAATAATTCACCCCTCCACTTT

j_call: TRBJ2-1
clone_size: .
v_call: TRBV5-5
d_call: .
cdr3_aa: CASSLQYNEQFF
cdr3_nt: TGTGCCAGCAGCCTCCAGTACAATGAGCAGTTCTTC

j_call: TRBJ2-3
clone_size: .
v_call: TRBV20-1
d_call: .
cdr3_aa: CSARGDLADTQYF
cdr3_nt: TGCAGTGCTAGAGGTGATCTAGCAGATACGCAGTATTTT

j_call: TRBJ2-3
clone_size: .
v_call: TRBV3-1
d_call: .
cdr3_aa: CASSVGQDTQYF
cdr3_nt: TGTGCCAGCAGCGTAGGGCAGGATACGCAGTATTTT

j_call: TRBJ1-2
clone_size: .
v_call: TRBV5-1
d_call: .
cdr3_aa: CASSLRTTNYGYTF
cdr3_nt: TGCGCCAGCAGCCTGAGGACAACTAACTATGGCTACACCTTC

j_call: TRBJ2-2
clone_size: many
v_call: TRBV7-9
d_call: .
cdr3_aa: CASSPAGKTGELFF
cdr3_nt: TGTGCCAGCAGCCCCGCGGGGAAAACCGGGGAGCTGTTTTTT

j_call: TRBJ1-2
clone_size: many
v_call: TRBV7-9
d_call: .
cdr3_aa: CASSLDANGYTF
cdr3_nt: TGTGCCAGCAGCTTGGACGCGAATGGCTACACCTTC

j_call: TRBJ2-7
clone_size: .
v_call: TRBV20-1
d_call: .
cdr3_aa: CSASRRLLSYEQYF
cdr3_nt: TGCAGTGCTAGCCGACGGCTACTCTCCTACGAGCAGTACTTC

j_call: TRBJ1-1
clone_size: .
v_call: TRBV15
d_call: .
cdr3_aa: CATSAGQPMNTEAFF
cdr3_nt: TGTGCCACCAGCGCCGGACAGCCGATGAACACTGAAGCTTTCTTT

j_call: TRBJ1-5
clone_size: .
v_call: TRBV4-2
d_call: .
cdr3_aa: CASSQPNQPQHF
cdr3_nt: TGTGCCAGCAGCCAACCAAATCAGCCCCAGCATTTT

j_call: TRBJ1-1
clone_size: many
v_call: TRBV19
d_call: .
cdr3_aa: CASSPGKRAVTEAFF
cdr3_nt: TGTGCCAGTTCTCCCGGCAAAAGGGCGGTGACTGAAGCTTTCTTT

j_call: TRBJ2-7
clone_size: few
v_call: TRBV15
d_call: .
cdr3_aa: CATSARQGGSYEQYF
cdr3_nt: TGTGCCACCAGCGCTCGACAGGGAGGGTCCTACGAGCAGTACTTC

j_call: TRBJ2-5
clone_size: many
v_call: TRBV13
d_call: .
cdr3_aa: CASSLGNQETQYF
cdr3_nt: TGTGCCAGCAGCTTGGGAAACCAAGAGACCCAGTACTTC